One sample yielded the 20 T cell receptor beta chains listed below, sequenced in a study of shared clonotypes between healthy human individuals. Clones were sequenced by immunoSEQ multiplex PCR, and TCRdb holds only the in-frame ones, with some missing. The table shows 2 million to 2.5 million clones, with under 95% occurring only once. Material for sequencing was naive CD4+ T cells from PBMCs. As for subset: CD45RA+ positively selected. The receptors originated from a man younger than 35 in good health. Some clones in this sample may be carry-over from other donors' samples.

The chain has TRBV7-8 and TRBJ1-3; D might be TRBD1 (5 bases). From germline, CDR1 is SGHVS and CDR2 FQNEAQ. Deletions cut 5 bases from V and 0 bases from J, with 11 bases between. The CDR3 contains 15 residues. The CDR3 DNA reads as TGTGCCAGCAGCCACGACAGTAGCTCTGGAAACACCATATATTTT. It codes for CASSHDSSSGNTIYF.

The chain couples TRBV7-9 to TRBJ2-7; D might be TRBD2 (6 bases). V was pared by 5 bases and J by 2 bases, with 10 bases between. CDR3 length equals 13 residues. Germline V gene sequence: CDR1 SEHNR, CDR2 FQNEAQ (reference sequence). The CDR3 is CASSHSGAYEQYF. Written as DNA, the CDR3 is TGTGCCAGCAGCCATAGCGGTGCCTACGAGCAGTACTTC.

The chain uses TRBV6-5 and TRBJ1-2; D perhaps matches TRBD1 (5 bases). The CDR3 sequence is 14 residues long. Germline V lookup: CDR1 MNHEY, CDR2 SVGAGI. Trimming shortened V by 1 base and J by 7 bases, and 13 bases separated the two germline ends. The CDR3 protein is CASSYLSQAVGYTF. The CDR3 DNA sequence: TGTGCCAGCAGTTACTTGTCACAGGCGGTTGGCTACACCTTC.

Note on this clone: This sample also contains other DNA sequences that code for the same CDR3. The chain recombines TRBV6-6 with TRBJ1-1, with 9 bases lining up with TRBD1. CDR1 is MNHNY and CDR2 is SVGAGI in the germline V gene (reference sequence). The junction had 4 bases not matched to a gene; V was cut back by 0 bases and J by 5 bases. The CDR3 runs 15 residues. Written as DNA, the CDR3 is TGTGCCAGCAGTTACTCGGGACAGGGCCGGACTGAAGCTTTCTTT. This gives the protein CASSYSGQGRTEAFF.

With respect to this clone: At the DNA level, this CDR3 is encoded by other sequences in the same sample as well. The gene calls are TRBV7-9 and TRBJ1-1; 8 positions agree with TRBD1. Losses at the gene ends were 4 bases for V and 5 bases for J; bases not matched to a gene: 3. The germline CDR1 and CDR2 sequences are SEHNR and FQNEAQ (reference sequence). This CDR3 contains 13 residues. CDR3 in amino acids: CASSSQGATEAFF. The CDR3 bases are TGTGCCAGCAGCTCTCAGGGGGCTACTGAAGCTTTCTTT.

This chain joins TRBV28 and TRBJ2-5, with D possibly being TRBD1 (6 bases). Between the trimmed V and J ends, which lost 6 bases and 3 bases, there was a span of 11 bases. This CDR3 comprises 13 residues. The V gene's germline CDR1 is MDHEN and CDR2 SYDVKM. CDR3 sequence (DNA): TGTGCCAGCAGGAACAGGGTAGAAGAGACCCAGTACTTC. Its translation: CASRNRVEETQYF.

This sequence joins TRBV7-9 and TRBJ2-3; tentatively, D is TRBD1 (6 bases). The CDR3 loop spans 14 amino acids. Per germline, CDR1 SEHNR and CDR2 FQNEAQ (reference sequence). The V end lost 1 base, the J end lost 6 bases, and 11 bases lay between the germline ends. The DNA for the CDR3 is TGTGCCAGCAGCTTAGAGGGGGAAGGGGATACGCAGTATTTT. This gives the protein CASSLEGEGDTQYF.

The rearrangement joins TRBV6-5 to TRBJ2-1; 10 bases are shared with TRBD2. Germline CDR1 MNHEY, CDR2 SVGAGI. With V trimmed by 5 bases and J by 4 bases, 5 bases remained unmatched. The CDR3 runs to 15 residues. This CDR3 reads CASSPRTSGYNEQFF. CDR3 nucleotides: TGTGCCAGCAGTCCCCGGACTAGCGGTTACAATGAGCAGTTCTTC.

This clone has just a few counts. The chain links TRBV29-1 to TRBJ2-6, with D unresolved. CDR1 is SQVTM and CDR2 is ANQGSEA in the germline V gene. This CDR3 is built from 13 residues. V gave up 4 bases and J gave up 0 bases, with 4 bases separating them. CDR3 nucleotide sequence: TGCAGCGTTGTCCCCTCTGGGGCCAACGTCCTGACTTTC. Amino acid sequence: CSVVPSGANVLTF.

This rearrangement joins TRBV10-2 to TRBJ2-2; 10 bases are a match to TRBD1. J was trimmed by 6 bases and V by 6 bases; bases with no gene match: 7. Germline CDR1 and CDR2: WSHSY and SAAADI. The CDR3 extends over 15 amino acids. The CDR3 sequence is CASRIGTGVPGELFF. The DNA of the CDR3 is TGCGCCAGCAGAATCGGGACAGGGGTTCCCGGGGAGCTGTTTTTT.

This chain uses TRBV6-6 with TRBJ1-3, with D hard to call. This CDR3 comprises 13 residues. The germline V and J ends were trimmed by 7 bases and 2 bases, with 9 bases remaining between them. Germline V gene lookup returns CDR1 MNHNY and CDR2 SVGAGI (reference sequence). In nucleotides, the CDR3 is TGTGCCAGCAAAAACAGTCCTGGAAACACCATATATTTT. Protein sequence: CASKNSPGNTIYF.

The V gene is TRBV7-8, the J gene TRBJ1-1; 7 bases agree with TRBD1. J gave up 5 bases and V 5 bases, and 8 bases lay outside the gene matches. The CDR3 contains 14 residues. Per the germline V gene, CDR1 is SGHVS and CDR2 is FQNEAQ. The DNA for the CDR3 is TGTGCCAGCAGCCGAGGGGGCAGGGAAACTGAAGCTTTCTTT. Its translation is CASSRGGRETEAFF.

This chain connects TRBV6-1 to TRBJ1-5; D perhaps matches TRBD1 (5 bases). The CDR3 has 15 amino acids. Germline lookup yields CDR1 MNHNS and CDR2 SASEGT. V was trimmed by 1 base and J by 6 bases, leaving 13 bases between them. CDR3 in amino acids: CASSEVDRGTQPQHF. For the CDR3, the DNA is TGTGCCAGCAGTGAAGTCGACAGAGGGACTCAGCCCCAGCATTTT.

The chain carries TRBV5-4 and TRBJ1-4; no clear D gene. CDR1 and CDR2 from the germline V gene are SGHNT and YYREEE (reference sequence). The CDR3 has 15 residues. V lost 3 bases and J 3 bases, leaving 12 bases between the germline ends. The CDR3: CASSSDRWANEKLFF. For the CDR3, the DNA is TGTGCCAGCAGCTCCGACCGGTGGGCTAATGAAAAACTGTTTTTT.

This clone was observed a single time. The V and J genes are TRBV6-1 and TRBJ2-5; perhaps TRBD2 as D (6 bases). The V gene lost 1 base and the J gene lost 5 bases, with 11 bases spanning the gap. Germline V CDR1 and CDR2: MNHNS, SASEGT. The length of the CDR3 is 14 residues. The DNA for the CDR3 is TGTGCCAGCAGTGAAGGGGTAGGGAGGGAGACCCAGTACTTC. It translates to CASSEGVGRETQYF.

The J gene is TRBJ2-2, the V gene TRBV28; 7 bases fit TRBD2. The CDR3 totals 15 residues. J gave up 4 bases and V 5 bases, and 7 bases lay outside the gene matches. CDR1 is MDHEN, CDR2 SYDVKM, per germline. Here the CDR3 reads CASSNQRDFTGELFF. The CDR3 DNA reads as TGTGCCAGCAGTAATCAGCGGGACTTCACCGGGGAGCTGTTTTTT.

The genes are TRBV7-8 and TRBJ2-3; D not certain. Germline V CDR1 and CDR2: SGHVS, FQNEAQ. The ends were cut back, 5 bases at V and 4 bases at J, with 10 bases in the middle. The CDR3 runs 13 residues. CDR3 DNA sequence: TGTGCCAGCAGCAAAGAGACTTCAGATACGCAGTATTTT. It is translated as CASSKETSDTQYF.

This clone was seen just once. The chain employs TRBV5-3 and TRBJ1-1; perhaps TRBD1 as D (5 bases). TRBV5-3 is noted as an ORF with a role that remains uncertain. This CDR3 region has 16 residues. The V gene lost 3 bases and the J gene lost 0 bases, with 15 bases spanning the gap. This chain's CDR3 is CARSCLWGRMNTEAFF. DNA of the CDR3: TGTGCCAGAAGCTGCTTGTGGGGACGGATGAACACTGAAGCTTTCTTT.

J is TRBJ2-5 and V is TRBV28; a weak D match, TRBD2 (6 bases). In germline, CDR1 is MDHEN, CDR2 SYDVKM. Trimming took off 6 bases at V and 5 bases at J, with 13 bases between the two ends. The CDR3 is 13 residues long. The CDR3 nucleotides read TGTGCCAGCAGGCTAAGTGCGGGGGAGACCCAGTACTTC. Protein product: CASRLSAGETQYF.

The rearrangement uses TRBV2 and TRBJ2-7; 9 bases line up with TRBD2. This CDR3 is built from 13 residues. V lost 7 bases, J lost 13 bases, and 14 bases stayed unmatched. Germline V gene sequence: CDR1 SNHLY, CDR2 FYNNEI. This chain's CDR3 is CASTTPGSGSLYF. The CDR3 DNA reads as TGTGCCAGCACCACCCCGGGTAGCGGGAGTCTTTACTTC.